The sequence of this T cell receptor beta chain was determined in a study of shared clonotypes between healthy human individuals. Deep-level assay runs were performed. TCRdb's table, derived via immunoSEQ multiplex PCR, lists solely in-frame clones and lacks some. The sample contains some 1.5 million clones, 95% to 99% of which appear only once. Germline loops: CDR1 SGDLS, CDR2 YYNGEE. The CDR3 extends over 17 amino acids. Trimming cost V 0 bases and J 5 bases; bases outside gene matches: 12. The V gene is TRBV9, the J gene TRBJ1-1; 8 bases line up with TRBD1. This sequence was found in a man aged 30-40 years in good health. The sample comprised naive CD4+ T cells sorted from blood. The subset is: CD45RA+ positively selected. The CDR3 region is CASSVGGAGGLSTEAFF. The CDR3 DNA sequence: TGTGCCAGCAGCGTAGGAGGGGCAGGGGGCCTGTCAACTGAAGCTTTCTTT.